This entry lists 13 T cell receptor beta chains sequenced from one sample in a study of T cell responses to AZD1222 COVID-19 vaccine. Data came from immunoSEQ multiplex PCR; TCRdb stores just in-frame clones and leaves some out. The data contain about 66,000 clones, 70% to 80% of them seen just once; the ten biggest clones take up under 4.5%. The sequencing here drew on peripheral blood, taken 28 days after the second AZD1222 dose. Receptors were obtained from an adult who received the AZD1222 COVID-19 vaccine.

V and J are TRBV11-2 and TRBJ1-1; a weak D match, TRBD1 (5 bases). The length of the CDR3 is 13 residues. Germline lookup yields CDR1 SGHAT and CDR2 FQNNGV. V dropped 2 bases and J dropped 11 bases, with 15 bases sitting between them. The CDR3 is CASSLKGSGPAFF. For the CDR3, the DNA is TGTGCCAGCAGCTTAAAGGGTTCGGGGCCCGCTTTCTTT.

V is TRBV5-1 and J is TRBJ2-5; D possibly corresponds to TRBD2 (6 bases). Between the trimmed V and J ends, which lost 0 bases and 5 bases, there was a span of 11 bases. Looked up from germline, CDR1 is SGHRS and CDR2 is YFSETQ. The CDR3 runs 14 residues. The CDR3 spells CASSLGTSFETQYF. The CDR3 region has the DNA TGCGCCAGCAGCTTGGGAACTAGCTTTGAGACCCAGTACTTC.

The V and J genes are TRBV9 and TRBJ1-6; D is undetermined. CDR1 is SGDLS and CDR2 is YYNGEE in the germline V gene. V lost 3 bases and J 3 bases, leaving 7 bases between the germline ends. This CDR3 contains 14 residues. CDR3 sequence reads: CASSGGDYNSPLHF. DNA for the CDR3: TGTGCCAGCAGCGGGGGAGACTATAATTCACCCCTCCACTTT.

The chain employs TRBV4-3 and TRBJ2-3; the match to TRBD2 covers 8 bases. Germline loops: CDR1 LGHNA, CDR2 YSLEER. The trim removed 0 bases at V and 0 bases at J, leaving 5 bases unmatched. CDR3 size: 17 residues. In DNA, the CDR3 is TGCGCCAGCAGCCAAGATCCGGGACTAGGGAGCACAGATACGCAGTATTTT. It encodes CASSQDPGLGSTDTQYF.

The rearrangement uses TRBV2 and TRBJ2-5; D ambiguous. The CDR3 consists of 15 residues. Deletions cut 4 bases from V and 4 bases from J, with 16 bases between. CDR1 SNHLY and CDR2 FYNNEI come from the germline V gene. As DNA, the CDR3 is TGTGCCAGCAGTGGTACGGCGGTAGCCGTAGAGACCCAGTACTTC. This encodes CASSGTAVAVETQYF. The full variable domain, its missing parts supplied by reference TRBV2 and TRBJ2-5, is EPEVTQTPSHQVTQMGQEVILRCVPISNHLYFYWYRQILGQKVEFLVSFYNNEISEKSEIFDDQFSVERPDGSNFTLKIRSTKLEDSAMYFCASSGTAVAVETQYFGPGTRLLVL.

The chain employs TRBV6-6 and TRBJ1-1; D gene ambiguous. Between the trimmed V and J ends, which lost 6 bases and 6 bases, there was a span of 11 bases. The V gene's germline CDR1 is MNHNY and CDR2 SVGAGI (reference sequence). The CDR3 extends over 12 amino acids. The CDR3 DNA sequence: TGTGCCAGCAGCCTTTGGGAGTCTGAAGCTTTCTTT. It specifies CASSLWESEAFF.

The V and J genes are TRBV21-1 and TRBJ1-2; the D call in the table, TRBD1, was not verified against the DNA. TRBV21-1 is shown as a pseudogene. CDR3 length equals 15 residues. CDR3 loop: CASSKCGQGADGYTF. The CDR3 nucleotides read TGTGCCAGCAGCAAATGTGGACAGGGGGCAGACGGCTACACCTTC.

The chain combines TRBV20-1 with TRBJ2-7; D remains unclear. Trimming took 8 bases from V and 0 from J, leaving 5 bases between them. The CDR3 is made up of 10 amino acids. Germline V lookup: CDR1 DFQATT, CDR2 SNEGSKA (reference sequence). The CDR3 protein is CSPDSYEQYF. CDR3 DNA: TGCAGTCCCGACTCCTACGAGCAGTACTTC.

The V gene is TRBV5-4, the J gene TRBJ1-1; possible D gene TRBD1, 5 bases. V was pared by 4 bases and J by 3 bases, with 13 bases between. This CDR3 spans 14 amino acids. From germline, CDR1 is SGHNT and CDR2 YYREEE (reference sequence). CDR3 in amino acids: CASSPSSRDTEAFF. CDR3 sequence (DNA): TGTGCCAGCAGCCCCAGTAGCAGGGACACTGAAGCTTTCTTT.

This chain links TRBV28 with TRBJ1-5, with TRBD1 matching over 7 bases. Per the germline V gene, CDR1 is MDHEN and CDR2 is SYDVKM. The CDR3 covers 17 residues. V trimming: 7 bases; J trimming: 1 base; junction bases outside the gene matches: 13. The CDR3 spells CASKGAGTVGSNQPQHF. In nucleotides, the CDR3 is TGTGCCAGCAAAGGGGCCGGGACAGTCGGGAGCAATCAGCCCCAGCATTTT.

This sequence joins TRBV11-2 and TRBJ2-5; 11 bases map to TRBD2. Germline V lookup: CDR1 SGHAT, CDR2 FQNNGV. Trimming took 5 bases from V and 1 from J; bases not matched to a gene: 6. The length of the CDR3 is 16 residues. In DNA form, the CDR3 reads TGTGCCAGCAGCCCGGGACTAGCGGCGATCCAAGAGACCCAGTACTTC. This codes for CASSPGLAAIQETQYF.

This clone came up a few times. The chain combines TRBV18 with TRBJ2-1; D is uncertain. Germline lookup yields CDR1 KGHSH and CDR2 LQKENI. The CDR3 runs 13 residues. V was trimmed by 1 base and J by 1 base, leaving 2 bases between them. In nucleotides, the CDR3 is TGTGCCAGCTCACCACGGTCCTACAATGAGCAGTTCTTC. Amino acids: CASSPRSYNEQFF.

V gene TRBV6-5 combines with J gene TRBJ2-7; tentative D call: TRBD2 (6 bases). With 3 bases removed from V and 5 bases from J, the gap between germline ends came to 11 bases. The CDR3 consists of 13 residues. The germline gives CDR1 MNHEY, CDR2 SVGAGI. This CDR3 is CASSYLEGNEQYF. CDR3 bases: TGTGCCAGCAGTTATCTGGAGGGGAACGAGCAGTACTTC.